Included here is one T cell receptor beta chain sequence, with context. The sample is drawn from a study of T-cell reconstitution after alpha-beta-depleted transplantation in children. V lost 3 bases and J lost 4; bases outside the gene matches: 5. The CDR3 is made up of 16 amino acids. Per germline, CDR1 SGHVS and CDR2 FQNEAQ. Using unique molecular identifiers, the investigators prepared the TCRbeta library. TCRdb called the PCR reads again in MiXCR, with one record for every CDR3 protein. The sample consists of about 370,000 distinct CDR3 sequences, roughly 22% of them appearing once. This TCR was sampled from a human donor who donated a stem cell graft to a child with acute myeloid leukemia. The chain carries TRBV7-8 and TRBJ2-1; 11 bases match TRBD2. The sample in question was PBMCs from the stem cell graft donor, obtained from the stem cell graft. The CDR3 spells CASSFSTSGSYNEQFF. CDR3 bases: TGTGCCAGCAGCTTCTCCACTAGCGGGAGTTACAATGAGCAGTTCTTC.